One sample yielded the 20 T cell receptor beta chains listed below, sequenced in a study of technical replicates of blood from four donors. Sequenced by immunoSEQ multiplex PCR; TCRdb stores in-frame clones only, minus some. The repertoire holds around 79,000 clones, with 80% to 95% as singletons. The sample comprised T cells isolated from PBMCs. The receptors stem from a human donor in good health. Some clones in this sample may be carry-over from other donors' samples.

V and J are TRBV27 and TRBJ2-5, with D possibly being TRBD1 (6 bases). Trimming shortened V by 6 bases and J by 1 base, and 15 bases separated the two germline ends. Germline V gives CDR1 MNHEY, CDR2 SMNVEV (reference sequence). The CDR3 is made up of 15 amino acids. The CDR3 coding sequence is TGTGCCAGCAGGATTGGACAGAGGGGCCAAGAGACCCAGTACTTC. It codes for CASRIGQRGQETQYF.

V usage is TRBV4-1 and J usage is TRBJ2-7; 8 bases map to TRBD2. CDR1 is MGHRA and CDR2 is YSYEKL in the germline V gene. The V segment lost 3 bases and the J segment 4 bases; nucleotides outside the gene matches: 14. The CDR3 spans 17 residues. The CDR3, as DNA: TGCGCCAGCAGCCATTACGAGGGGAGCGGGAGCGGTTACGAGCAGTACTTC. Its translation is CASSHYEGSGSGYEQYF.

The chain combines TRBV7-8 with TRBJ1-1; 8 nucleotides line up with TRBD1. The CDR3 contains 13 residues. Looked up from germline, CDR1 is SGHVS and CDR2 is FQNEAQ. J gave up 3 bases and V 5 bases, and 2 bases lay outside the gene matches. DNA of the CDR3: TGTGCCAGCAGCCTGACAGGGGACACTGAAGCTTTCTTT. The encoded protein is CASSLTGDTEAFF.

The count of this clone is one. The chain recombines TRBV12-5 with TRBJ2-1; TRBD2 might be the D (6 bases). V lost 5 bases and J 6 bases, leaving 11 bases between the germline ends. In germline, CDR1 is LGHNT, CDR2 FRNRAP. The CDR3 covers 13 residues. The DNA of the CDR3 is TGTGCTAGTGGTATCGGGACTCCCAATGAGCAGTTCTTC. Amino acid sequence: CASGIGTPNEQFF. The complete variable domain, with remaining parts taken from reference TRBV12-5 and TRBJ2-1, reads DARVTQTPRHKVTEMGQEVTMRCQPILGHNTVFWYRQTMMQGLELLAYFRNRAPLDDSGMPKDRFSAEMPDATLATLKIQPSEPRDSAVYFCASGIGTPNEQFFGPGTRLTVL.

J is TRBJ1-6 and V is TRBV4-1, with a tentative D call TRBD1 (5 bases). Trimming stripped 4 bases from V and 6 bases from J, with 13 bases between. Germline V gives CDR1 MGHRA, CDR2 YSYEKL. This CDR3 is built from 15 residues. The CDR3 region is CASSREGPINSPLHF. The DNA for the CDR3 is TGCGCCAGCAGCCGGGAGGGACCGATTAATTCACCCCTCCACTTT.

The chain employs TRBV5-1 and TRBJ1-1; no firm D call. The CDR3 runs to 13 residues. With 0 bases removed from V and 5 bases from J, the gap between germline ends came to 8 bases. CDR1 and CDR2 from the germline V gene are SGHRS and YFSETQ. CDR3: CASSLGPRTEAFF. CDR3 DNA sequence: TGCGCCAGCAGCTTGGGGCCGAGGACTGAAGCTTTCTTT. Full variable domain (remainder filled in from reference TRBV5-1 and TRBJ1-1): KAGVTQTPRYLIKTRGQQVTLSCSPISGHRSVSWYQQTPGQGLQFLFEYFSETQRNKGNFPGRFSGRQFSNSRSEMNVSTLELGDSALYLCASSLGPRTEAFFGQGTRLTVV.

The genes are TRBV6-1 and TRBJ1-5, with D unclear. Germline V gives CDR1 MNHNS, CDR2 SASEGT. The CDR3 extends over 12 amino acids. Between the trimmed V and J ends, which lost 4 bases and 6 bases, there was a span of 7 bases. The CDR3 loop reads CASSAVLQPQHF. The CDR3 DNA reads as TGTGCCAGCAGTGCTGTCCTTCAGCCCCAGCATTTT.

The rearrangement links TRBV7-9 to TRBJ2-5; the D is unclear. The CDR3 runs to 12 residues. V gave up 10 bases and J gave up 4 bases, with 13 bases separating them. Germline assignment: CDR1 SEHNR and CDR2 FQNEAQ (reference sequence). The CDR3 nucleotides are TGTGCCATCGAACCTACCGGAGAGACCCAGTACTTC. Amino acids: CAIEPTGETQYF.

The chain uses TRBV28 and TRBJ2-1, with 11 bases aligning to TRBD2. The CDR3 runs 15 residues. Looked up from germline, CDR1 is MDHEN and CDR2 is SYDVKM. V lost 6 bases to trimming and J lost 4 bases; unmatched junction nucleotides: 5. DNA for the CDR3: TGTGCCAGCAGCCCGACTAGCGGGGAGTACAATGAGCAGTTCTTC. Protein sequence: CASSPTSGEYNEQFF.

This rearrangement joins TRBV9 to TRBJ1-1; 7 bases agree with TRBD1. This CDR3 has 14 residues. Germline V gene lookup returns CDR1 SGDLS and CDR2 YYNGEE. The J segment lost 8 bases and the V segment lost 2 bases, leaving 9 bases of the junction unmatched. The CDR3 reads CASSVTGVSEEAFF. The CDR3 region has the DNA TGTGCCAGCAGCGTTACAGGGGTCTCAGAGGAAGCTTTCTTT.

DNA of the CDR3: TGTGCCAGCAGCCACGAATTGACACAGACCGGGGAGCTGTTTTTT. Translating gives CASSHELTQTGELFF. The chain is built from TRBV4-2 and TRBJ2-2; D gene unclear. Germline CDR1 and CDR2: LGHNA and YNFKEQ. The CDR3 has 15 amino acids. With 3 bases removed from V and 5 bases from J, the gap between germline ends came to 13 bases.

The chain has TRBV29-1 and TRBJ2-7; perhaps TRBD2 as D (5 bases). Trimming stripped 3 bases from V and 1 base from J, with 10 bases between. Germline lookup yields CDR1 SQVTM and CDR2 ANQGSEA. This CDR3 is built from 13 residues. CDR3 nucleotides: TGCAGCGTTGAGTTTGGAGGATCCTACGAGCAGTACTTC. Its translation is CSVEFGGSYEQYF.

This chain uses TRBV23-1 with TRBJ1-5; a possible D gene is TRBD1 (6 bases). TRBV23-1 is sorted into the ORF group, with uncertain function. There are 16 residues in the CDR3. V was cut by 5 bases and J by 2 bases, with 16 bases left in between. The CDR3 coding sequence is TGCGCCAGCAGTACAGGGTCGAGGGATCGCAATCAGCCCCAGCATTTT. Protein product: CASSTGSRDRNQPQHF.

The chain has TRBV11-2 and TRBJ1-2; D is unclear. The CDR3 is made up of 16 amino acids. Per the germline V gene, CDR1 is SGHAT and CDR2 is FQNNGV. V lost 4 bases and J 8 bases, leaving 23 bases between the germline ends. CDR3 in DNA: TGTGCCAGCAGCTCTCGGGCCCACGAGAAGGACTCGGGCTACACCTTC. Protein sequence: CASSSRAHEKDSGYTF.

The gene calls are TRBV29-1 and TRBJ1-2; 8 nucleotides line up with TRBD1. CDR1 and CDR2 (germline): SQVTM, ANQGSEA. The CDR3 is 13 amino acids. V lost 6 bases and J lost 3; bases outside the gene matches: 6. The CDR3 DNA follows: TGCAGCGTAGGAGACAGGGGAGACTATGGCTACACCTTC. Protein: CSVGDRGDYGYTF.

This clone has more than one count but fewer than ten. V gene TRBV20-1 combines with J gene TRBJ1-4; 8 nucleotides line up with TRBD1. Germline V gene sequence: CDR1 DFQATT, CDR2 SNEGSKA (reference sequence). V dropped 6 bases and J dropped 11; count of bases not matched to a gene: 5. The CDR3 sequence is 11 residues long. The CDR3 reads CSARTGRKLFF. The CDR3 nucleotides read TGCAGTGCGAGGACAGGGCGGAAACTGTTTTTT.

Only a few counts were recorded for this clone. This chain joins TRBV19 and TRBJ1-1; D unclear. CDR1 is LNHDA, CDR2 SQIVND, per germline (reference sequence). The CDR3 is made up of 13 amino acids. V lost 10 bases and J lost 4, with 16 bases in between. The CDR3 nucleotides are TGTGCCACAAGACGTTCCGGAGGCACTGAAGCTTTCTTT. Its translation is CATRRSGGTEAFF.

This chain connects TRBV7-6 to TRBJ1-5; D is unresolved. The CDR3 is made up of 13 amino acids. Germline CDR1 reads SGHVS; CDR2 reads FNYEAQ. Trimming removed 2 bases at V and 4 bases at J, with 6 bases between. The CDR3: CASSLLSNQPQHF. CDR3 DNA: TGTGCCAGCAGCTTACTCAGTAATCAGCCCCAGCATTTT.

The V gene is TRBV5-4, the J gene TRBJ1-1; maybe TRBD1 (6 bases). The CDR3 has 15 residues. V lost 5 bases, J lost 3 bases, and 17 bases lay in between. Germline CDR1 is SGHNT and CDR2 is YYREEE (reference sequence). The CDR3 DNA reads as TGTGCCAGCAGAGCAGGCGGGGGCCGACACACTGAAGCTTTCTTT. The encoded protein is CASRAGGGRHTEAFF.

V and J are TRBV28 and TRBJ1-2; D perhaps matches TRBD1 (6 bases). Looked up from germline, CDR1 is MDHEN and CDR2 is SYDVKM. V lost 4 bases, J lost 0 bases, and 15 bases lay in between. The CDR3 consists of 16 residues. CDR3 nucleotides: TGTGCCAGCAGTTCCCCAGGGGACACCTCTAACTATGGCTACACCTTC. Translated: CASSSPGDTSNYGYTF.